One sample yielded the 3 T cell receptor beta chains listed below, sequenced in a study of shared clonotypes between healthy human individuals. Assay used: immunoSEQ multiplex PCR; TCRdb lists only in-frame clones, some missing. The sample carries about 1,800,000 clones, about 95% recorded once. In the naive CD8 group, cells lacked CD45RO and were positively selected for CCR7, so terminally differentiated effector memory CD45RA+ cells were left out. Material for sequencing was naive CD8+ T cells sorted from blood. The receptor set was obtained from a man aged 18 to 29 in good health.

This clone occurred once. This chain uses TRBV4-3 with TRBJ1-2, with a weak D call TRBD1 (6 bases). This CDR3 has 15 amino acids. Germline CDR1 reads LGHNA; CDR2 reads YSLEER. Trimming stripped 2 bases from V and 4 bases from J, with 14 bases between. The CDR3 reads CASSQSTGPVYGYTF. CDR3 in DNA: TGCGCCAGCAGCCAATCAACAGGGCCGGTCTATGGCTACACCTTC.

The chain employs TRBV11-3 and TRBJ1-6; D gene ambiguous. The CDR3 loop spans 13 amino acids. From germline, CDR1 is SGHNT and CDR2 YENEEA. Trimming removed 5 bases at V and 7 bases at J, with 9 bases between. Here the CDR3 DNA reads TGTGCCAGCAGCACCGACATCAATTCACCCCTCCACTTT. This sequence encodes CASSTDINSPLHF.

This chain connects TRBV7-6 to TRBJ2-7; TRBD2 might be the D (6 bases). The V gene lost 1 base and the J gene lost 2 bases, with 15 bases spanning the gap. The CDR3 length is 16 residues. Germline V gene sequence: CDR1 SGHVS, CDR2 FNYEAQ. The CDR3 spells CASSLEVGGFPYEQYF. The CDR3 DNA follows: TGTGCCAGCAGCTTAGAGGTGGGGGGATTCCCCTACGAGCAGTACTTC.